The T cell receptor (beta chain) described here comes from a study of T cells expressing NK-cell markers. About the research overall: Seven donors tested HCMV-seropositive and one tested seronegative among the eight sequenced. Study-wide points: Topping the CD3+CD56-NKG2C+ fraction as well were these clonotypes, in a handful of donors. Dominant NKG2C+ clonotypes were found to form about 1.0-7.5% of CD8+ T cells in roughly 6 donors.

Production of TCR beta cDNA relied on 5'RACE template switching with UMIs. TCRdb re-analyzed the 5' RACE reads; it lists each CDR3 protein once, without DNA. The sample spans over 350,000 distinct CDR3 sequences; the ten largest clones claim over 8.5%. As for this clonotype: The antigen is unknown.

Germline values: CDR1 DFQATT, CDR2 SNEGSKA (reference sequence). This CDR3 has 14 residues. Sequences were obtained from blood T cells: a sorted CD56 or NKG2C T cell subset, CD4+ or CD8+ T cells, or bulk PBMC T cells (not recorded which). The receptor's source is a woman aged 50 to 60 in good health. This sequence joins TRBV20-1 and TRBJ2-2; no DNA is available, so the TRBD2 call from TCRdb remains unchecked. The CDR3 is CSARLAVNTGELFF.